This T cell receptor beta chain was found in a study of blood T cell repertoires in COVID-19. Turning to the study itself: Both acute and convalescent COVID-19 samples were obtained from the United States, Italy and Spain. Sources were T cells, B-cell-depleted T cells, or PBMCs; the material itself was cDNA or gDNA.

This CDR3 spans 12 amino acids. Per germline, CDR1 SQVTM and CDR2 ANQGSEA. Trimming removed 4 bases at V and 6 bases at J, with 12 bases between. Original analysis: Estimated nucleated cell counts came from reference gene primer amplification. The repertoire was sequenced with immunoSEQ multiplex PCR; TCRdb's copy has only in-frame clones and lacks some. V and J calls and clone size are those listed in that table; D and trimming were worked out from the DNA. The data show some 250,000 clones, roughly 91% seen once. The receptor was isolated from a woman between 40 and 50 years old who had recovered from COVID-19. What was sequenced was peripheral blood. The gene calls are TRBV29-1 and TRBJ1-1, with D hard to call. The CDR3 DNA reads TGCAGCGTTGCGGTCGGAGGATCTGAAGCTTTCTTT. It codes for CSVAVGGSEAFF.